This TCR beta chain emerged from a study of blood T cell repertoires in COVID-19. Turning to the study itself: Researchers got acute and convalescent COVID-19 samples from the United States, Italy and Spain. PBMCs, B-cell-depleted T cells, or T cells provided the cDNA or gDNA that made up the material.

Authors' analysis steps: Scientists estimated how many nucleated cells there were by amplifying reference gene primers. Method: immunoSEQ multiplex PCR; TCRdb's copy keeps in-frame clones and lacks some. V, J and clone size derive from that table, while D and trimming were established from the DNA sequence. The sample shows about 76,000 clones, about 83% of them seen only once. After removal of 5 bases from V and 5 bases from J, the junction contained 11 bases not matched to a gene. Germline CDR1 SGHTA, CDR2 FQGNSA. This CDR3 is built from 17 residues. Sequenced input: peripheral blood. V usage is TRBV7-2 and J usage is TRBJ2-3; TRBD2 agrees at 12 bases. The sequence was collected from a man aged 30-40 years with acute or convalescent COVID-19. The CDR3 reads CASSPHGRLAGVDTQYF. In DNA, the CDR3 is TGTGCCAGCAGCCCCCATGGTCGACTAGCGGGAGTAGATACGCAGTATTTT.